These 9 T cell receptor beta chains came from one sample sequenced in a study of T cell responses to AZD1222 COVID-19 vaccine. Profiled with immunoSEQ multiplex PCR; TCRdb holds only in-frame clones, not every one. The sample lists roughly 130,000 clones; roughly 94% were seen once. The sequences come from peripheral blood, collected on day 0 of AZD1222 vaccination. The receptors were sampled from an adult in good health.

This chain links TRBV28 with TRBJ2-7; D possibly uses TRBD1 or TRBD2 (5 bases each). Trimming took 5 bases from V and 3 from J, leaving 14 bases between them. Germline V gene lookup returns CDR1 MDHEN and CDR2 SYDVKM. The CDR3 has 14 residues. In nucleotides, the CDR3 is TGTGCCAGCAGTCCCCGGGACGGTCTCTACGAGCAGTACTTC. This encodes CASSPRDGLYEQYF.

The chain joins TRBV27 to TRBJ2-7; 8 positions match TRBD1. The CDR3 sequence is 13 residues long. V lost 6 bases to trimming and J lost 6 bases; unmatched junction nucleotides: 7. Germline V gene lookup returns CDR1 MNHEY and CDR2 SMNVEV (reference sequence). The CDR3 here is CASRLWTGSEQYF. The DNA of the CDR3 is TGTGCCAGCAGACTCTGGACAGGGAGCGAGCAGTACTTC.

The rearrangement joins TRBV30 to TRBJ2-7, with 8 bases fitting TRBD1. The CDR3 runs 15 residues. The V segment lost 2 bases and the J segment 7 bases; nucleotides outside the gene matches: 13. CDR1 and CDR2 (germline): GTSNPN, SVGIG (reference sequence). The CDR3 sequence is CAWSSPRTGYGEQYF. DNA for the CDR3: TGTGCCTGGAGTTCCCCCCGGACAGGGTATGGAGAGCAGTACTTC.

The chain couples TRBV7-9 to TRBJ2-7; 9 bases map to TRBD1. The CDR3 covers 14 residues. The V segment lost 6 bases and the J segment 2 bases; nucleotides outside the gene matches: 5. The germline gives CDR1 SEHNR, CDR2 FQNEAQ (reference sequence). The CDR3 sequence is CASSPWDRAYEQYF. CDR3 sequence (DNA): TGTGCCAGCAGTCCTTGGGACAGGGCCTACGAGCAGTACTTC.

This clone was found a few times. The rearrangement uses TRBV28 and TRBJ2-7; 7 bases map to TRBD1. CDR1 and CDR2 (germline): MDHEN, SYDVKM. The CDR3 totals 15 residues. Trimming removed 6 bases from V and 2 bases from J; junction bases left unmatched: 10. The CDR3 coding sequence is TGTGCCAGCAGCCAATTGACAGGGCGGCCCTACGAGCAGTACTTC. As protein: CASSQLTGRPYEQYF.

The chain has TRBV12-5 and TRBJ2-3; 11 bases are a match to TRBD2. With 0 bases clipped from V and 2 bases from J, the junction kept 7 bases outside the gene matches. Germline assignment: CDR1 LGHNT and CDR2 FRNRAP. The CDR3 spans 18 residues. The CDR3 protein is CASGLVRGGLADTDTQYF. CDR3 nucleotide sequence: TGTGCTAGTGGTTTGGTACGGGGGGGACTAGCGGACACAGATACGCAGTATTTT.

This clone was counted only a few times. This chain connects TRBV7-2 to TRBJ2-7; 8 positions match TRBD2. This CDR3 region has 15 residues. V trimming: 5 bases; J trimming: 0 bases; junction bases outside the gene matches: 6. CDR1 is SGHTA and CDR2 is FQGNSA in the germline V gene. CDR3 sequence (DNA): TGTGCCAGCAGCCCCAAGCGGGGGTACTCCTACGAGCAGTACTTC. This gives the protein CASSPKRGYSYEQYF.

CDR3: CAWSGQGLYGYTF. The CDR3, as DNA: TGTGCCTGGAGTGGACAGGGCCTTTATGGCTACACCTTC. The chain recombines TRBV30 with TRBJ1-2, with 7 bases that match TRBD1. The junction had 4 bases not matched to a gene; V was cut back by 1 base and J by 5 bases. The length of the CDR3 is 13 residues. Germline V CDR1 and CDR2: GTSNPN, SVGIG (reference sequence).

The chain is built from TRBV10-3 and TRBJ2-7; D may be TRBD1 or TRBD2 (5 bases each). The germline V and J ends were trimmed by 3 bases and 0 bases, with 18 bases remaining between them. Per the germline V gene, CDR1 is ENHRY and CDR2 is SYGVKD. This CDR3 comprises 17 residues. This CDR3 is CAISDLGEGTLSYEQYF. The CDR3 DNA sequence: TGTGCCATCAGTGATCTAGGCGAGGGGACCCTCTCCTACGAGCAGTACTTC.